A single sample gave rise to the 19 T cell receptor beta chains below, sequenced in a study of cytomegalovirus exposure and HLA in healthy donors. 13 Jbeta primers and 60 Vbeta primers were used for the PCR. The assay was immunoSEQ multiplex PCR, and TCRdb's table has in-frame clones only and misses some. Among approximately 120,000 clones listed, more than 75% were seen once. Sequencing used PBMCs. These TCRs come from a middle-aged man in good health and CMV-seronegative.

V and J are TRBV7-2 and TRBJ2-2; TRBD2 aligns across 8 bases. Germline V gene data show CDR1 as SGHTA and CDR2 as FQGNSA. Losses at the gene ends were 1 base for V and 4 bases for J; bases not matched to a gene: 11. The CDR3 spans 18 residues. The CDR3 bases are TGTGCCAGCAGCTTAGTTGCGGGAGGTGCCCCGGGCACCGGGGAGCTGTTTTTT. This gives the protein CASSLVAGGAPGTGELFF.

CDR3 amino acids: CAIKHSQGVRAEQYF. Written as DNA, the CDR3 is TGTGCCATCAAGCACTCACAGGGGGTCCGGGCCGAGCAGTACTTC. This rearrangement joins TRBV10-3 to TRBJ2-7; 8 positions agree with TRBD1. Germline V gives CDR1 ENHRY, CDR2 SYGVKD. V gave up 7 bases and J gave up 6 bases; unmatched junction bases: 14. The CDR3 contains 15 residues.

V and J are TRBV7-3 and TRBJ1-1; D gene unclear. Germline assignment: CDR1 SGHTA and CDR2 FQGTGA. The CDR3 runs to 13 residues. V shed 3 bases and J shed 7 bases, with 12 bases lying between them. CDR3 protein: CASSFFPRGEAFF. CDR3 bases: TGTGCCAGCAGCTTTTTTCCCCGGGGTGAAGCTTTCTTT.

The chain has TRBV7-6 and TRBJ2-7; 7 bases align to TRBD1. The junction had 9 bases not matched to a gene; V was cut back by 2 bases and J by 2 bases. CDR3 length: 16 residues. Germline assignment: CDR1 SGHVS and CDR2 FNYEAQ. The CDR3 region is CASSLYGTETTYEQYF. The CDR3 region has the DNA TGTGCCAGCAGCTTATACGGGACAGAGACTACCTACGAGCAGTACTTC.

The J gene is TRBJ1-2, the V gene TRBV5-4, with TRBD1 identical over 8 bases. In germline, CDR1 is SGHNT, CDR2 YYREEE (reference sequence). V was clipped by 1 base and J by 3 bases; unmatched bases: 5. The CDR3 covers 15 residues. CDR3 coding DNA: TGTGCCAGCAGCTTGTCTATGACAGGGGACTATGGCTACACCTTC. This codes for CASSLSMTGDYGYTF. Full variable domain (rest looked up from reference TRBV5-4 and TRBJ1-2): ETGVTQSPTHLIKTRGQQVTLRCSSQSGHNTVSWYQQALGQGPQFIFQYYREEENGRGNFPPRFSGLQFPNYSSELNVNALELDDSALYLCASSLSMTGDYGYTFGSGTRLTVV.

The chain carries TRBV14 and TRBJ2-7; D perhaps matches TRBD1 (6 bases). The germline V gene encodes CDR1 SGHDN and CDR2 FVKESK. The CDR3 runs to 16 residues. Trimming removed 0 bases at V and 9 bases at J, with 21 bases between. This chain's CDR3 is CASSQDPTGPKGGQYF. Written as DNA, the CDR3 is TGTGCCAGCAGCCAAGACCCGACAGGCCCCAAAGGGGGGCAGTACTTC.

The chain uses TRBV7-2 and TRBJ2-7, with 8 nucleotides matching TRBD1. The ends lost 3 bases at V and 4 bases at J; junction bases unmatched: 11. This CDR3 contains 16 residues. Germline V gene sequence: CDR1 SGHTA, CDR2 FQGNSA. The CDR3 reads CASSFRQGSLLYEQYF. CDR3 nucleotides: TGTGCCAGCAGCTTCAGACAGGGGTCCCTTTTGTACGAGCAGTACTTC.

The V call is TRBV28, the J call TRBJ2-7; 8 nucleotides agree with TRBD1. After removal of 5 bases from V and 2 bases from J, the junction contained 8 bases not matched to a gene. CDR1 and CDR2 from the germline V gene are MDHEN and SYDVKM. The CDR3 is made up of 15 amino acids. CDR3 sequence (DNA): TGTGCCAGCAGTCCCCGACAGGGGCCAGCCTACGAGCAGTACTTC. Translated: CASSPRQGPAYEQYF.

The genes are TRBV7-2 and TRBJ2-7, with D tentatively TRBD2 (6 bases). Germline V gene lookup returns CDR1 SGHTA and CDR2 FQGNSA. The CDR3 spans 12 residues. The germline V and J ends were trimmed by 6 bases and 3 bases, with 9 bases remaining between them. Here the CDR3 reads CASSPSVYEQYF. The CDR3 region has the DNA TGTGCCAGCAGTCCTAGCGTCTACGAGCAGTACTTC.

The chain links TRBV18 to TRBJ2-7; D is perhaps TRBD1 (6 bases). Germline V gene lookup returns CDR1 KGHSH and CDR2 LQKENI. The CDR3 is made up of 15 amino acids. V was shortened by 5 bases and J by 2 bases, with 16 bases between the two germline ends. Here the CDR3 reads CASSTTGLMAYEQYF. The CDR3 DNA sequence: TGTGCCAGCTCAACCACAGGGCTAATGGCCTACGAGCAGTACTTC. Together with reference TRBV18 and TRBJ2-7, the CDR3 gives the full variable domain: NAGVMQNPRHLVRRRGQEARLRCSPMKGHSHVYWYRQLPEEGLKFMVYLQKENIIDESGMPKERFSAEFPKEGPSILRIQQVVRGDSAAYFCASSTTGLMAYEQYFGPGTRLTVT.

V gene TRBV10-3 combines with J gene TRBJ2-5, with a weak D call TRBD2 (7 bases). Germline lookup yields CDR1 ENHRY and CDR2 SYGVKD. The CDR3 extends over 16 amino acids. Trimming took 10 bases from V and 2 from J, leaving 23 bases between them. The CDR3 reads CATLPGGLAKQETQYF. Here the CDR3 DNA reads TGTGCCACCCTCCCGGGGGGCTTAGCCAAACAAGAGACCCAGTACTTC.

The chain joins TRBV2 to TRBJ1-6; no clear D gene. The CDR3 has 12 residues. Germline CDR1 and CDR2: SNHLY and FYNNEI. Deletions cut 5 bases from V and 8 bases from J, with 7 bases between. In nucleotides, the CDR3 is TGTGCCAGCAGTTTCTCTTATTCACCCCTCCACTTT. Its translation: CASSFSYSPLHF.

V gene TRBV6-5 combines with J gene TRBJ1-4; D not resolved. V lost 2 bases to trimming and J lost 8 bases, with 12 bases between them. This CDR3 is built from 14 residues. Germline loops: CDR1 MNHEY, CDR2 SVGAGI. Here the CDR3 DNA reads TGTGCCAGCAGTTACCGACTATCGGGCGAAAAACTGTTTTTT. As protein: CASSYRLSGEKLFF.

CDR3 in DNA: TGTGCCAGCGCGACCTTGGGACAGGGGTCTTATAGCAATCAGCCCCAGCATTTT. Its protein product is CASATLGQGSYSNQPQHF. The V gene is TRBV28, the J gene TRBJ1-5; 10 bases are shared with TRBD1. Germline CDR1 MDHEN, CDR2 SYDVKM. There are 18 residues in the CDR3. J lost 0 bases, V lost 8 bases, and 13 bases had no gene match.

The genes are TRBV7-9 and TRBJ1-2; D remains unclear. This CDR3 spans 16 amino acids. V was cut by 2 bases and J by 0 bases, with 13 bases left in between. Per the germline V gene, CDR1 is SEHNR and CDR2 is FQNEAQ (reference sequence). The CDR3 sequence: CASSLTGNLANYGYTF. As DNA, the CDR3 is TGTGCCAGCAGCTTAACGGGGAACCTGGCTAACTATGGCTACACCTTC.

This clone appeared once. J is TRBJ1-1 and V is TRBV28; tentative D call: TRBD1 (6 bases). This CDR3 spans 13 amino acids. V was cut by 8 bases and J by 0 bases, with 10 bases left in between. Germline CDR1 and CDR2: MDHEN and SYDVKM. CDR3 region: CASGTRMNTEAFF. The CDR3 DNA follows: TGTGCCAGCGGGACAAGGATGAACACTGAAGCTTTCTTT. The full variable domain, rest sourced from reference TRBV28 and TRBJ1-1, is DVKVTQSSRYLVKRTGEKVFLECVQDMDHENMFWYRQDPGLGLRLIYFSYDVKMKEKGDIPEGYSVSREKKERFSLILESASTNQTSMYLCASGTRMNTEAFFGQGTRLTVV.

This clone has just a few counts. The V gene is TRBV5-1, the J gene TRBJ2-2; 7 bases agree with TRBD1. V lost 4 bases, J lost 3 bases, and 6 bases stayed unmatched. Germline V gene data show CDR1 as SGHRS and CDR2 as YFSETQ. The CDR3 has 15 residues. CDR3 coding DNA: TGCGCCAGCAGCCGCGACAGGGAGTACACCGGGGAGCTGTTTTTT. It codes for CASSRDREYTGELFF.

The V call is TRBV12-5, the J call TRBJ1-4, with D unclear. The CDR3 runs to 14 residues. Trimming pared 7 bases from V and 7 bases from J, leaving 16 bases between. Per the germline V gene, CDR1 is LGHNT and CDR2 is FRNRAP. The CDR3 region is CASARVPGGEKLFF. As DNA, the CDR3 is TGTGCTAGTGCCCGGGTCCCGGGAGGTGAAAAACTGTTTTTT.

The chain has TRBV29-1 and TRBJ1-2; D unclear. The V and J ends lost 7 bases and 6 bases respectively, with 12 bases between them. CDR1 and CDR2 (germline): SQVTM, ANQGSEA. The CDR3 has 11 residues. CDR3 in amino acids: CSDGGLNGYTF. The CDR3 coding sequence is TGCAGCGACGGAGGGCTGAATGGCTACACCTTC.